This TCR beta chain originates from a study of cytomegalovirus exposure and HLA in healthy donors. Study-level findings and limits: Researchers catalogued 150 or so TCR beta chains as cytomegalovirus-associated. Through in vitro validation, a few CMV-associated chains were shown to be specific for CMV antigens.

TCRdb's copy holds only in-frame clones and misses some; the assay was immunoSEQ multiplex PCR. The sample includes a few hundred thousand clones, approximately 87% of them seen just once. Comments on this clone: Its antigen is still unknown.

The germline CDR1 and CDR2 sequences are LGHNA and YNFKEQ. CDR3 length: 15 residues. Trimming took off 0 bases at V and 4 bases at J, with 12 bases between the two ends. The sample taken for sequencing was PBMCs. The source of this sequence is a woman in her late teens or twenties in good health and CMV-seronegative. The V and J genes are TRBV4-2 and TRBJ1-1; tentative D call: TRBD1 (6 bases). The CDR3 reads CASSQDAGAGTEAFF. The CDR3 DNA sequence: TGTGCCAGCAGCCAAGACGCAGGGGCTGGCACTGAAGCTTTCTTT.